This TCR beta chain was profiled in a study of T cell changes during pregnancy in multiple sclerosis. TCRdb's table, derived via immunoSEQ multiplex PCR, lists solely in-frame clones and lacks some. The sample lists over 45,000 clones, about nine tenths occurring once. The receptor was derived from a female donor in good health, enrolled as a control in a pregnancy study. The sequences come from peripheral blood, collected in the first trimester of pregnancy.

The CDR3 region has the DNA TGCAGCGTTGAGGTCGGGACAGGGAGGAACGAGCAGTACTTC. Amino acids: CSVEVGTGRNEQYF. V usage is TRBV29-1 and J usage is TRBJ2-7; 9 bases align to TRBD1. The V gene's germline CDR1 is SQVTM and CDR2 ANQGSEA. CDR3 length equals 14 residues. Germline trimming cut 3 bases from V and 5 bases from J; bases unmatched to any gene: 8.